This passage covers 13 T cell receptor beta chains from one sample sequenced in a study of CD8 T cells in Susac syndrome. RNA in amounts of roughly 0.5 to 1 ug was reverse transcribed with random hexamers. TCRdb reanalysed the immunoSEQ multiplex PCR reads using MiXCR and keeps one entry per CDR3 protein. The sample lists hundreds of thousands of distinct CDR3 sequences; 80% to 95% were seen once. The sample taken for sequencing was CD4+ T cells from PBMCs. All receptors derive from a human donor with multiple sclerosis.

The genes are TRBV29-1 and TRBJ2-1; 7 bases are shared with TRBD1. Trimming took 3 bases from V and 4 from J; bases not matched to a gene: 3. The CDR3 length is 13 residues. Germline V lookup: CDR1 SQVTM, CDR2 ANQGSEA. Here the CDR3 reads CSVEQTGYNEQFF. For the CDR3, the DNA is TGCAGCGTTGAGCAGACAGGGTACAATGAGCAGTTCTTC.

The J gene is TRBJ2-5, the V gene TRBV6-6; D is unresolved. CDR3 length: 13 amino acids. Germline V lookup: CDR1 MNHNY, CDR2 SVGAGI (reference sequence). V lost 7 bases and J lost 3, with 12 bases in between. The CDR3 bases are TGTGCCAGCATTAACCAGAGAAAAGAGACCCAGTACTTC. Amino acids: CASINQRKETQYF.

The chain links TRBV27 to TRBJ1-5, with 8 nucleotides matching TRBD1. The length of the CDR3 is 14 residues. After removal of 8 bases from V and 4 bases from J, the junction contained 7 bases not matched to a gene. Germline V lookup: CDR1 MNHEY, CDR2 SMNVEV (reference sequence). CDR3 sequence: CASSWTGNNQPQHF. CDR3 DNA sequence: TGTGCCAGCTCCTGGACAGGGAATAATCAGCCCCAGCATTTT.

The J gene is TRBJ2-7, the V gene TRBV20-1; 8 positions match TRBD2. V was pared by 4 bases and J by 5 bases, with 13 bases of the junction left unmatched. Germline lookup yields CDR1 DFQATT and CDR2 SNEGSKA (reference sequence). The CDR3 length is 15 residues. The CDR3: CSAIGSPRGVHEQYF. The CDR3 DNA sequence: TGCAGTGCTATAGGGTCCCCGCGGGGGGTCCACGAGCAGTACTTC.

This clonotype was detected only once. This chain's CDR3 is CSARVDPGTQYF. The CDR3 DNA follows: TGCAGTGCTAGAGTGGATCCAGGGACCCAGTACTTC. This chain joins TRBV20-1 and TRBJ2-5; D gene uncertain. V was trimmed by 1 base and J by 7 bases, leaving 10 bases between them. The CDR3 totals 12 residues. In germline, CDR1 is DFQATT, CDR2 SNEGSKA (reference sequence).

CDR3 amino acids: CASSKALQGSSYEQYV. The CDR3 region has the DNA TGTGCCAGCAGCAAAGCGCTTCAGGGATCCTCCTACGAGCAGTACGTC. The chain has TRBV21-1 and TRBJ2-7; the table names TRBD1, a call not compared with the DNA. TRBV21-1 is an annotated pseudogene. The CDR3 contains 16 residues.

The chain has TRBV20-1 and TRBJ2-1; no clear D. V lost 3 bases, J lost 0 bases, and 15 bases lay in between. The V gene's germline CDR1 is DFQATT and CDR2 SNEGSKA (reference sequence). The CDR3 is 16 amino acids. CDR3 region: CSAREPSASSYNEQFF. In DNA form, the CDR3 reads TGCAGTGCTAGGGAGCCAAGCGCGAGCTCCTACAATGAGCAGTTCTTC.

This chain links TRBV24-1 with TRBJ2-1, with D tentatively TRBD2 (6 bases). CDR1 and CDR2 from the germline V gene are KGHDR and SFDVKD. Trimming pared 5 bases from V and 2 bases from J, leaving 15 bases between. This CDR3 comprises 16 residues. The DNA for the CDR3 is TGTGCCACCAGTGTTGGGTACTGGGGGGCCTACAATGAGCAGTTCTTC. Translated, it gives CATSVGYWGAYNEQFF.

This rearrangement joins TRBV12-3 or TRBV12-4 to TRBJ2-5; TRBD1 agrees at 11 bases. J was trimmed by 1 base and V by 6 bases; bases with no gene match: 7. This CDR3 is 16 amino acids long. The CDR3 loop is CASSPTGTGGQETQYF. The CDR3 coding sequence is TGTGCCAGCAGCCCCACCGGGACAGGGGGCCAAGAGACCCAGTACTTC.

The chain combines TRBV19 with TRBJ1-4; D possibly corresponds to TRBD1 (5 bases). Germline V gene data show CDR1 as LNHDA and CDR2 as SQIVND (reference sequence). The CDR3 has 13 amino acids. V was pared by 10 bases and J by 7 bases, with 16 bases between. The CDR3 spells CATRDSFIEKLFF. CDR3 nucleotides: TGTGCCACCAGAGACAGTTTTATTGAAAAACTGTTTTTT.

V is TRBV7-9 and J is TRBJ2-7, with 8 bases identical to TRBD2. This CDR3 contains 15 residues. V dropped 5 bases and J dropped 3; count of bases not matched to a gene: 9. CDR1 SEHNR and CDR2 FQNEAQ come from the germline V gene (reference sequence). CDR3 protein: CASSPAAGGFYEQYV. The CDR3 DNA is TGTGCCAGCAGCCCGGCGGCGGGAGGCTTCTACGAGCAGTACGTC.

Here the CDR3 DNA reads TGCAGTGCCCGGGTACAGGGCAACTATGGCTACACCTTC. It is translated as CSARVQGNYGYTF. The genes are TRBV20-1 and TRBJ1-2, with D perhaps TRBD1 (6 bases). Trimming left V 6 bases short and J 2 bases short, with 13 bases between. The CDR3 covers 13 residues. Germline-derived CDR1 and CDR2 are DFQATT and SNEGSKA (reference sequence).

V is TRBV6-1 and J is TRBJ2-2; TRBD2 might be the D (5 bases). Germline values: CDR1 MNHNS, CDR2 SASEGT. The CDR3 contains 16 residues. The ends were cut back, 6 bases at V and 0 bases at J, with 14 bases in the middle. The CDR3 DNA follows: TGTGCCAGCAGGCCCAGTAGCGCAGCGAACACCGGGGAGCTGTTTTTT. Residues: CASRPSSAANTGELFF.